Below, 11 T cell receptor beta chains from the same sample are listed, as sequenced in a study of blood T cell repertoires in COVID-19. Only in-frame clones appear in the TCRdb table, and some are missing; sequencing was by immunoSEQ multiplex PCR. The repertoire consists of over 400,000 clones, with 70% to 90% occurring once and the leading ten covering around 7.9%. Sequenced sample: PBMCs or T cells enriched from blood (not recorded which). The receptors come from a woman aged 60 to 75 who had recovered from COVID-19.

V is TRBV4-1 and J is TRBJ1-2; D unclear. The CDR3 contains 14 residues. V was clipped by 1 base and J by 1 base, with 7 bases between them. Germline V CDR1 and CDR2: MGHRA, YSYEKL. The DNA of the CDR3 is TGCGCCAGCAGCCAAGTGGGCAGTAACTATGGCTACACCTTC. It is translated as CASSQVGSNYGYTF.

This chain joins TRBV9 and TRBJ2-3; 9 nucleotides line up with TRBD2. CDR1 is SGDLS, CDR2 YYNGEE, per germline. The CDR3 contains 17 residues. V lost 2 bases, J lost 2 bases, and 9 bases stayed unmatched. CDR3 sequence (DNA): TGTGCCAGCAGCGTTTCCGGGAGCGGGGGGAACACAGATACGCAGTATTTT. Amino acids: CASSVSGSGGNTDTQYF.

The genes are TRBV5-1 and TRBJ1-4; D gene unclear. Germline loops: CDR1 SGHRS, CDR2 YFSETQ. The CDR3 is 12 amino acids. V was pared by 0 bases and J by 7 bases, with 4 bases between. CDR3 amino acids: CASSLDREKLFF. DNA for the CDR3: TGCGCCAGCAGCTTGGATCGTGAAAAACTGTTTTTT.

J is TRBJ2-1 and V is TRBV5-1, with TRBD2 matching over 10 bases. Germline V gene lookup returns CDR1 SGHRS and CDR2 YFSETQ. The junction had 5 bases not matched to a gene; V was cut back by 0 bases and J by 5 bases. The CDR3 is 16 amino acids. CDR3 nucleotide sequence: TGCGCCAGCAGCTTGGCCAGCGGGGGGGCCCACAATGAGCAGTTCTTC. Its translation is CASSLASGGAHNEQFF.

The CDR3 DNA sequence: TGTGCCAGCAGTTTAACCGGACAGGTCTACGAGCAGTACTTC. It is translated as CASSLTGQVYEQYF. The chain uses TRBV27 and TRBJ2-7; 7 nucleotides match TRBD1. CDR1 MNHEY and CDR2 SMNVEV come from the germline V gene (reference sequence). This CDR3 contains 14 residues. V shed 2 bases and J 3 bases; nucleotides not matched to a gene: 4.

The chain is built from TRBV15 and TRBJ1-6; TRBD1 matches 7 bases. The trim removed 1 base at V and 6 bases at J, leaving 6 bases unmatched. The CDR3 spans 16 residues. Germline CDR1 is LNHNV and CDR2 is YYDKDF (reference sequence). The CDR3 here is CATSRVPGQPNSPLHF. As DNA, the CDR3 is TGTGCCACCAGCAGAGTCCCGGGACAGCCTAATTCACCCCTCCACTTT.

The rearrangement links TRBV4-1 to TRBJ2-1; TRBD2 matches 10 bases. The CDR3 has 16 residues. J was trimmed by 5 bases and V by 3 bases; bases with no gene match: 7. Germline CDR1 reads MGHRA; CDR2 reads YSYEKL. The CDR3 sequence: CASSHMTSGLDNEQFF. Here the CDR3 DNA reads TGCGCCAGCAGCCATATGACTAGCGGGCTCGACAATGAGCAGTTCTTC.

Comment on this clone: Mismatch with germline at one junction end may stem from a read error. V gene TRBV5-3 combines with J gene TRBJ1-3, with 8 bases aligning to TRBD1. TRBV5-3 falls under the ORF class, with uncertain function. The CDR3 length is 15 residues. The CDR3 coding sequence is TGTGCCAGAAGCTCGTTCAGGGGGCGCGGAAACACCTTATATTTT. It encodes CARSSFRGRGNTLYF.

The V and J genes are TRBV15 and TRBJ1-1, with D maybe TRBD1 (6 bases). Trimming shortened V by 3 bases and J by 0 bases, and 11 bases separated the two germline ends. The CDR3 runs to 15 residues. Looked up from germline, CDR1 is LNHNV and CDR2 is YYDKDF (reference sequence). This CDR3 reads CATSSRDRMNTEAFF. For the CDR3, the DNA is TGTGCCACCAGCAGCCGTGACAGGATGAACACTGAAGCTTTCTTT.

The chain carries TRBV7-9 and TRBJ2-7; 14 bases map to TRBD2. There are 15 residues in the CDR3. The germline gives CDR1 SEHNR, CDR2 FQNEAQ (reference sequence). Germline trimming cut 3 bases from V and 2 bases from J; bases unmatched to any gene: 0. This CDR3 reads CASSLTSGGAYEQYF. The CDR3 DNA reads TGTGCCAGCAGCTTGACTAGCGGGGGGGCCTACGAGCAGTACTTC.

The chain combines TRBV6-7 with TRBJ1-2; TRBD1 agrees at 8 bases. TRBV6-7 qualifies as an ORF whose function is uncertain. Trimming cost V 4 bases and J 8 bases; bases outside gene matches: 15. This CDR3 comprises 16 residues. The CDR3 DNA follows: TGTGCCAGCAGTTTGGGACAGGTGAACGCGGTGGGGGGCTACACCTTC. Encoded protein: CASSLGQVNAVGGYTF.